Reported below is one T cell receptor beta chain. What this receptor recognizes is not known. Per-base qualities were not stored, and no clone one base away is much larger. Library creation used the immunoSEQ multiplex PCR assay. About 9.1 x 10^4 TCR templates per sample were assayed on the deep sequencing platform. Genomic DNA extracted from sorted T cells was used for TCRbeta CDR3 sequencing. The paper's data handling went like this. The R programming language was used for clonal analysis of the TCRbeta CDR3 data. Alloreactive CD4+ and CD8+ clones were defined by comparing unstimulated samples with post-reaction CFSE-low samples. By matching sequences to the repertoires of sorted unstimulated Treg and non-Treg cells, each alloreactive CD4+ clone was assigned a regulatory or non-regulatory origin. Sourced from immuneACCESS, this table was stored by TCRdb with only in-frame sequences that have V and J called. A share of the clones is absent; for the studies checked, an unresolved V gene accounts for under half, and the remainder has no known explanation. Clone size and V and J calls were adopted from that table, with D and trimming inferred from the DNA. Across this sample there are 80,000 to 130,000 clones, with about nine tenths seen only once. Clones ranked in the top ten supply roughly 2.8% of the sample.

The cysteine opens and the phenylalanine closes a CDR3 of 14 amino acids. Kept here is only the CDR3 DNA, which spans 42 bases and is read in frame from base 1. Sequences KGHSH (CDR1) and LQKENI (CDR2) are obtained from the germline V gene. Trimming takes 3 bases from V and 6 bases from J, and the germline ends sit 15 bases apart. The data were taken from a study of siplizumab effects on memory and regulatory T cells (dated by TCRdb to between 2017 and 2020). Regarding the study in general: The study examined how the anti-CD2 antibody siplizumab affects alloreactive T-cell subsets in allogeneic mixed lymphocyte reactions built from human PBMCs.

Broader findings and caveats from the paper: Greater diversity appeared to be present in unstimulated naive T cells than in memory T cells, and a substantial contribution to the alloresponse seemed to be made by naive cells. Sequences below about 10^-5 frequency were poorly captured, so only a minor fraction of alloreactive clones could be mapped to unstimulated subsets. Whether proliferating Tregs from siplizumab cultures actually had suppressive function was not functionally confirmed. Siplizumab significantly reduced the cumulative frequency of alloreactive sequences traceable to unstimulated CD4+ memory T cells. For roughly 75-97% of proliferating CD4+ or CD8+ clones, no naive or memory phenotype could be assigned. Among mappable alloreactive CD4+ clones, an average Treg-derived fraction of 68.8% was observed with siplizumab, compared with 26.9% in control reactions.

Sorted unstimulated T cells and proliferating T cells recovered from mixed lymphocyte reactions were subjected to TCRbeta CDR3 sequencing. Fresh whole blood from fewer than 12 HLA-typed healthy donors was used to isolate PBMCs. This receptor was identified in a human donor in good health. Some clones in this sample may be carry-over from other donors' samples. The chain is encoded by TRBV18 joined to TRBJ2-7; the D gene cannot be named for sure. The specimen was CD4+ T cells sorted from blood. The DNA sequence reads TGTGCCAGCTCACCGGACCTTAGCACCCTCGAGCAGTACTTC. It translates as CASSPDLSTLEQYF. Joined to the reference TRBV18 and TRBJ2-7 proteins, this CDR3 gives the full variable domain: NAGVMQNPRHLVRRRGQEARLRCSPMKGHSHVYWYRQLPEEGLKFMVYLQKENIIDESGMPKERFSAEFPKEGPSILRIQQVVRGDSAAYFCASSPDLSTLEQYFGPGTRLTVT.